This T cell receptor beta chain emerged from a study of response to subunit inactivated influenza vaccine. Germline lookup yields CDR1 DFQATT and CDR2 SNEGSKA (reference sequence). V dropped 1 base and J dropped 4 bases, with 5 bases sitting between them. This CDR3 has 12 residues. TCRdb reprocessed the RT-PCR reads with MiXCR, giving one entry per CDR3 protein. Here the sample spans some 800,000 distinct CDR3 sequences, around 20% being singletons. This clonotype appeared a few times. The chain combines TRBV20-1 with TRBJ1-5; D gene uncertain. This material consisted of PBMCs from blood, taken roughly 5 days after vaccination. This receptor was identified in a man aged 50-59 years who received an inactivated influenza vaccine. CDR3 nucleotides: TGCAGTGCTAGAGCCGGGAATCAGCCCCAGCATTTT. Translation gives CSARAGNQPQHF.